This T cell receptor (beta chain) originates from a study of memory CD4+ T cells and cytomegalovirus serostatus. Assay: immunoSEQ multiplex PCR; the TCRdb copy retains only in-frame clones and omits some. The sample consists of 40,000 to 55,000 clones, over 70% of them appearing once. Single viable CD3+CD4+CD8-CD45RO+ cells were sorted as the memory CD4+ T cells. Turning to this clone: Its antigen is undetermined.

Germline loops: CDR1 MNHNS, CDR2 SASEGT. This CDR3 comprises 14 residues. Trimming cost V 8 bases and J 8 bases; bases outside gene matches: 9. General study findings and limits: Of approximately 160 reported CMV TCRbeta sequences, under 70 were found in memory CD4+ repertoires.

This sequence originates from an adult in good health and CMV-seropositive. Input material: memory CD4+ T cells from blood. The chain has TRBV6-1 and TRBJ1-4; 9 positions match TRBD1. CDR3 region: CASAPGTGREKLFF. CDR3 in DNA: TGTGCCAGCGCTCCCGGGACAGGGAGGGAAAAACTGTTTTTT.